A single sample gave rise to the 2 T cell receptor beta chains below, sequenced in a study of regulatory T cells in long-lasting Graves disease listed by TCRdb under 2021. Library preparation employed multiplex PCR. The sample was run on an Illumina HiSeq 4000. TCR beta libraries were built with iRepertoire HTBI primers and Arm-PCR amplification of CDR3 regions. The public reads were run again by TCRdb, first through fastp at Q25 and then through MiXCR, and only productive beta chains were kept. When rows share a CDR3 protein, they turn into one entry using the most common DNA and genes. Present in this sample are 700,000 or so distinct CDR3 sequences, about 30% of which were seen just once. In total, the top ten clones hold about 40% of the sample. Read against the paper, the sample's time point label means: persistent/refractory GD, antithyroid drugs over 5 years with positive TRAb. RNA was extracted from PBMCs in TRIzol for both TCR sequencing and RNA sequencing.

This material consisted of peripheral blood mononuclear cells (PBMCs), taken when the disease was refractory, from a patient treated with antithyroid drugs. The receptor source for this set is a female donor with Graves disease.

Here the CDR3 DNA reads TGCGCCAGCAGCTTGAAGGCCGCGCCTAACACTGAAGCTTTCTTT. Residues: CASSLKAAPNTEAFF. The chain links TRBV5-1 to TRBJ1-1; D call uncertain. Germline CDR1 SGHRS, CDR2 YFSETQ. CDR3 length equals 15 residues. V gave up 1 base and J gave up 2 bases, with 12 bases separating them.

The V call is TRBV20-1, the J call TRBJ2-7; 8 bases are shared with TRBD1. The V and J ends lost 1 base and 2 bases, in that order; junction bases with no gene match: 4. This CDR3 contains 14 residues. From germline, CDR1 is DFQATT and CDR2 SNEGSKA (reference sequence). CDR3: CSARGGQGAYEQYF. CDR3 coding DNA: TGCAGTGCTAGAGGTGGACAGGGAGCCTACGAGCAGTACTTC.